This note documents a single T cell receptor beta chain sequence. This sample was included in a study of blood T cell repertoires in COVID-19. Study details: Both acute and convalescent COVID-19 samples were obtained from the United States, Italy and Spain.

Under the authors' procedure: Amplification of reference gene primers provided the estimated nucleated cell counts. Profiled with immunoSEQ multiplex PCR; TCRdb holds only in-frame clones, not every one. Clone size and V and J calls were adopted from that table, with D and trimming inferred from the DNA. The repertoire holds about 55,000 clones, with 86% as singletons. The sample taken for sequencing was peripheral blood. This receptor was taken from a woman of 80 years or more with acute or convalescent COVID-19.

The CDR3 here is CASSLLAGGYGYTF. In DNA, the CDR3 is TGTGCCAGCAGTTTATTGGCAGGAGGGTATGGCTACACCTTC. The chain recombines TRBV27 with TRBJ1-2; D remains unclear. Germline V gene sequence: CDR1 MNHEY, CDR2 SMNVEV (reference sequence). This CDR3 has 14 amino acids. V was clipped by 1 base and J by 5 bases, with 11 bases between them.